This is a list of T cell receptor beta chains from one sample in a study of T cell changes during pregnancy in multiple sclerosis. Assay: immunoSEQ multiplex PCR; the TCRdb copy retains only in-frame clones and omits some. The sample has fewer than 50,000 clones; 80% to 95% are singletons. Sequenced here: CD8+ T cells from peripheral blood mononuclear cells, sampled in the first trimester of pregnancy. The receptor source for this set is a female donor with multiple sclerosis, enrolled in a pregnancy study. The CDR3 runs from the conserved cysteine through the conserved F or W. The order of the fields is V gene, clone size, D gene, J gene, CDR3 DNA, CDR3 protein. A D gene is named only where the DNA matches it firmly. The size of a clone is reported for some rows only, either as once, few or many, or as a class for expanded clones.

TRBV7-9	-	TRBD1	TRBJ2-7	TGTGCCAGCAGCATCCCAGGGGGCAGCTACGAGCAGTACTTC	CASSIPGGSYEQYF
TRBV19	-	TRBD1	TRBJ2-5	TGTGCCAGTAGTACCGACGGACAGGGGACCCAGTACTTC	CASSTDGQGTQYF
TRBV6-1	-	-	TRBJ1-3	TGTGCCAGCAGTGAGTGGGGCTCCCTTCGCCCTGGAAACACCATATATTTT	CASSEWGSLRPGNTIYF
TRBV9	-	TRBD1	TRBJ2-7	TGTGCCAGCAGCCTTTGGGACAGGGCCTACGAGCAGTACTTC	CASSLWDRAYEQYF
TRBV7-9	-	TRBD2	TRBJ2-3	TGTGCCAGCAGCTTGGGCGGGGGGGACACAGATACGCAGTATTTT	CASSLGGGDTDTQYF
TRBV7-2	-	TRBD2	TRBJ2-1	TGTGCCAGCAGCTTAAGCGGGGGGGTGATTTATGAGCAGTTCTTC	CASSLSGGVIYEQFF
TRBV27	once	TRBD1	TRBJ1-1	TGTGCCAGCAGTACACAGGGGGACACTGAAGCTTTCTTT	CASSTQGDTEAFF
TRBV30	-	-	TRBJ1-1	TGTGCCTGGAGTGTGGCGAACACTGAAGCTTTCTTT	CAWSVANTEAFF
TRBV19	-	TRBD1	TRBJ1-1	TGTGCCAGTACGATACAGGGGAGTACCACTGAAGCTTTCTTT	CASTIQGSTTEAFF
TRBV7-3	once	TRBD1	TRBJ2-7	TGTGCCAGCAGCCCGGGACAGTCCTACGAGCAGTACTTC	CASSPGQSYEQYF
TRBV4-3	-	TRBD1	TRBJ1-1	TGCGCCAGCAGCCAATCCGACAGGGGCATCACTGAAGCTTTCTTT	CASSQSDRGITEAFF
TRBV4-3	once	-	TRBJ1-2	TGCGCCAGCAGCCAAGGCGACGGGAACTATGGCTACACCTTC	CASSQGDGNYGYTF
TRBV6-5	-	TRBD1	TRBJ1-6	TGTGCCAGCAGTCCCAACCGGGACAGGACATCACCCCTCCACTTT	CASSPNRDRTSPLHF
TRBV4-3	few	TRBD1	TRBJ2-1	TGCGCCAGCAGCCTCCGAGGACAGGGAGGCTACAATGAGCAGTTCTTC	CASSLRGQGGYNEQFF
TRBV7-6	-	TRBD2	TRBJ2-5	TGTGCCAGCAGCCCGGACCACTCTAGCGGGAGCAGAGAGACCCAGTACTTC	CASSPDHSSGSRETQYF
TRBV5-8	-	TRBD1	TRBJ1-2	TGTGCCAGCAGCAGAAACAGGGGTGAGGCCTATGGCTACACCTTC	CASSRNRGEAYGYTF
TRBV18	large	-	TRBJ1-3	TGTGCCAGCTCACCACGGAGACTAAACTCTGGAAACACCATATATTTT	CASSPRRLNSGNTIYF
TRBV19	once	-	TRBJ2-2	TGTGCCAGTAGCCCTGGGGACATTTACACCGGGGAGCTGTTTTTT	CASSPGDIYTGELFF
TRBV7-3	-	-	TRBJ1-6	TGTGCCAGCAGCTTAAGAGGCAGCTACTCCTATAATTCACCCCTCCACTTT	CASSLRGSYSYNSPLHF
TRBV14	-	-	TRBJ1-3	TGTGCCAGCAGCCAAGATCTGATACAGGGAAACACCATATATTTT	CASSQDLIQGNTIYF
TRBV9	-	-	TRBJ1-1	TGTGCCAGCAGCGTAGCGGGGGGCGCAACTGAAGCTTTCTTT	CASSVAGGATEAFF
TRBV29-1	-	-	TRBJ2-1	TGCAGCGTTGTGGAGAGCTCCTACAATGAGCAGTTCTTC	CSVVESSYNEQFF
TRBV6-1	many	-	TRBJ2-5	TGTGCCAGCAGTGAATCTACAGGGACCCAAGAGACCCAGTACTTC	CASSESTGTQETQYF
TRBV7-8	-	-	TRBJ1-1	TGTGCCAGCAGCTTAGGTTATAACATGAACACTGAAGCTTTCTTT	CASSLGYNMNTEAFF
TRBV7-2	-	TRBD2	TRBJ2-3	TGTGCCAGCAGCGTTAGCGGGAGGGCGAGAGATACGCAGTATTTT	CASSVSGRARDTQYF
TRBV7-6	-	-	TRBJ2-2	TGTGCCAGCAGCTTACGAGGAGGGGCGGGCGGGGAGCTGTTTTTT	CASSLRGGAGGELFF
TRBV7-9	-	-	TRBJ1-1	TGTGCCAGCAGCTACGTAGGTAGGGGCGGCACTGAAGCTTTCTTT	CASSYVGRGGTEAFF
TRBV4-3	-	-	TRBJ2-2	TGCGCCAGCAGCCAAGTCGTCGGGCAGGGCATTGCCGGGGAGCTGTTTTTT	CASSQVVGQGIAGELFF
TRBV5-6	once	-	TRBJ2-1	TGTGCCAGCAGCTTCGGCGGGCTTAGCTCCTACAATGAGCAGTTCTTC	CASSFGGLSSYNEQFF
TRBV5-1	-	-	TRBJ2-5	TGCGCCAGCAGCTTCTATCCGGGAGAGACCCAGTACTTC	CASSFYPGETQYF
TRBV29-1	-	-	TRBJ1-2	TGCAGCGTTGTGCCTGGACTCTATGGCTACACCTTC	CSVVPGLYGYTF
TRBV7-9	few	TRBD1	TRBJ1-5	TGTGCCAGCAGCTTTACAGGGGATAGCAATCAGCCCCAGCATTTT	CASSFTGDSNQPQHF
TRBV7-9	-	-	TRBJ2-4	TGTGCCAGCCGGAGGGTTCCCGGGTTTGTTGATTCCGCCAAAAACATTCAGTACTTC	CASRRVPGFVDSAKNIQYF
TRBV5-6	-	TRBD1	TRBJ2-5	TGTGCCAGCAGCCCCAGGACAGGGCCAGAGACCCAGTACTTC	CASSPRTGPETQYF
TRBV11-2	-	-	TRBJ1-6	TGTGCCAGCAGCTTATCTCTAGGTTCACCCCTCCACTTT	CASSLSLGSPLHF